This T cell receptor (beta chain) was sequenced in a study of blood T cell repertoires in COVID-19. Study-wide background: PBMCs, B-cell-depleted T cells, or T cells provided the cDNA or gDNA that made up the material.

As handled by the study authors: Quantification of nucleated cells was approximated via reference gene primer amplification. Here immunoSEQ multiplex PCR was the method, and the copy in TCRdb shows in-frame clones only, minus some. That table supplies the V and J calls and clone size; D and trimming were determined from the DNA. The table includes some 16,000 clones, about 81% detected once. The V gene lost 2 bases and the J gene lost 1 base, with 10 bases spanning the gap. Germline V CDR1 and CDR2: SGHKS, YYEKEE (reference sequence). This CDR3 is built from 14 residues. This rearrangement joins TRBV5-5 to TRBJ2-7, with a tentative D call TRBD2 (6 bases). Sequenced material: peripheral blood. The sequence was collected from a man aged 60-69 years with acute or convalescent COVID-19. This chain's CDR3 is CASSLGGMSYEQYF. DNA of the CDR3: TGTGCCAGCAGCTTAGGAGGGATGTCCTACGAGCAGTACTTC. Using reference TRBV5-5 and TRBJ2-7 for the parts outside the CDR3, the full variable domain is DAGVTQSPTHLIKTRGQQVTLRCSPISGHKSVSWYQQVLGQGPQFIFQYYEKEERGRGNFPDRFSARQFPNYSSELNVNALLLGDSALYLCASSLGGMSYEQYFGPGTRLTVT.